Here is one T cell receptor (beta chain) with its context. This sample is part of a study of memory CD4+ T cells and cytomegalovirus serostatus. Single viable CD3+CD4+CD8-CD45RO+ cells were sorted as the memory CD4+ T cells. V lost 5 bases and J 8 bases, leaving 9 bases between the germline ends. The CDR3 sequence is 12 residues long. Germline lookup yields CDR1 MGHRA and CDR2 YSYEKL. Clones were sequenced by immunoSEQ multiplex PCR, and TCRdb holds only the in-frame ones, with some missing. The sample records 40,000 to 45,000 clones, around 75% being singletons. The chain has TRBV4-1 and TRBJ1-4, with D maybe TRBD1 (5 bases). The sequenced material came from memory CD4+ T cells from blood. The TCR originated in an adult in good health and CMV-seronegative. The CDR3 coding sequence is TGCGCCAGCAGCAAGAACAGGGAAAAACTGTTTTTT. Its translation: CASSKNREKLFF.